The 28 T cell receptor beta chains listed next were all sequenced from one sample in a study of cytomegalovirus exposure and HLA in healthy donors. In the PCR, 60 Vbeta and 13 Jbeta primers were used. Some clones are missing from TCRdb's copy, which holds only in-frame ones; the method was immunoSEQ multiplex PCR. The sample lists 110,000 to 150,000 clones, about 80% occurring once. Specimen: PBMCs. These receptors were collected from a woman aged 55-69 years in good health and CMV-seropositive.

The chain links TRBV28 to TRBJ1-1; D call uncertain. Trimming stripped 8 bases from V and 3 bases from J, with 10 bases between. Looked up from germline, CDR1 is MDHEN and CDR2 is SYDVKM. CDR3 length: 12 amino acids. For the CDR3, the DNA is TGTGCCAGCTACGGTGATGACACTGAAGCTTTCTTT. This translates into CASYGDDTEAFF.

The J gene is TRBJ1-4, the V gene TRBV5-4; 7 bases line up with TRBD1. V shed 4 bases, J shed 5 bases, and the junction held 8 bases outside the gene matches. The CDR3 has 15 amino acids. Germline CDR1 reads SGHNT; CDR2 reads YYREEE (reference sequence). CDR3 bases: TGTGCCAGCAGCCGCAGGGACAGCATAAATGAAAAACTGTTTTTT. It codes for CASSRRDSINEKLFF.

V usage is TRBV5-4 and J usage is TRBJ2-7, with 16 bases matching TRBD2. The CDR3 contains 19 residues. Trimming at V came to 0 bases and at J to 2 bases, leaving 8 bases not matched to a gene. Germline V gene lookup returns CDR1 SGHNT and CDR2 YYREEE (reference sequence). CDR3 sequence (DNA): TGTGCCAGCAGCTTGGCACTGGGACTAGCGGGAGGGGGGACCTACGAGCAGTACTTC. This translates into CASSLALGLAGGGTYEQYF. The full variable domain, its missing parts supplied by reference TRBV5-4 and TRBJ2-7, is ETGVTQSPTHLIKTRGQQVTLRCSSQSGHNTVSWYQQALGQGPQFIFQYYREEENGRGNFPPRFSGLQFPNYSSELNVNALELDDSALYLCASSLALGLAGGGTYEQYFGPGTRLTVT.

This clone was found a few times. This sequence joins TRBV11-3 and TRBJ2-5; D possibly corresponds to TRBD2 (6 bases). The ends were cut back, 0 bases at V and 0 bases at J, with 17 bases in the middle. Germline V gene data show CDR1 as SGHNT and CDR2 as YENEEA. This CDR3 is built from 18 residues. The CDR3 region is CASSLDPVRDLYQETQYF. The CDR3 bases are TGTGCCAGCAGCTTAGATCCGGTGCGGGATTTGTACCAAGAGACCCAGTACTTC.

This clone was recorded only once. The chain has TRBV16 and TRBJ2-5; possibly TRBD2 for D (5 bases). The CDR3 spans 14 residues. Germline values: CDR1 KGHSY, CDR2 FQNENV. V was clipped by 1 base and J by 5 bases, with 11 bases between them. CDR3 in amino acids: CASSQFTGSETQYF. The CDR3 DNA is TGTGCCAGCAGCCAATTCACGGGATCGGAGACCCAGTACTTC.

The chain employs TRBV5-5 and TRBJ2-5; tentative D call: TRBD2 (6 bases). CDR3 size: 16 residues. Germline V CDR1 and CDR2: SGHKS, YYEKEE (reference sequence). Trimming took 2 bases from V and 3 from J, leaving 17 bases between them. In DNA, the CDR3 is TGTGCCAGCAGCTTTTGGGGACTCGGAGGGGAAGAGACCCAGTACTTC. It encodes CASSFWGLGGEETQYF.

The rearrangement links TRBV19 to TRBJ2-6, with a tentative D call TRBD1 (5 bases). CDR3 length equals 16 residues. Germline lookup yields CDR1 LNHDA and CDR2 SQIVND (reference sequence). V lost 3 bases to trimming and J lost 0 bases, with 9 bases between them. The CDR3: CASSIVTASGANVLTF. The CDR3 DNA reads as TGTGCCAGTAGTATCGTGACAGCCTCTGGGGCCAACGTCCTGACTTTC.

The chain carries TRBV7-8 and TRBJ2-7; TRBD2 agrees at 9 bases. This CDR3 region has 15 residues. J was trimmed by 5 bases and V by 2 bases; bases with no gene match: 7. The V gene's germline CDR1 is SGHVS and CDR2 FQNEAQ. The CDR3 region has the DNA TGTGCCAGCAGCTTACCCCCAGCGGGAGGCCACGAGCAGTACTTC. Translated, it gives CASSLPPAGGHEQYF. Together with reference TRBV7-8 and TRBJ2-7, the CDR3 gives the full variable domain: GAGVSQSPRYKVAKRGQDVALRCDPISGHVSLFWYQQALGQGPEFLTYFQNEAQLDKSGLPSDRFFAERPEGSVSTLKIQRTQQEDSAVYLCASSLPPAGGHEQYFGPGTRLTVT.

The chain employs TRBV2 and TRBJ2-5; D gene uncertain. The CDR3 sequence is 11 residues long. Germline V CDR1 and CDR2: SNHLY, FYNNEI. The V gene lost 4 bases and the J gene lost 4 bases, with 4 bases spanning the gap. DNA for the CDR3: TGTGCCAGCAGTGTCAGAGAGACCCAGTACTTC. Translated: CASSVRETQYF. Combining the CDR3 with reference TRBV2 and TRBJ2-5 gives the whole variable domain EPEVTQTPSHQVTQMGQEVILRCVPISNHLYFYWYRQILGQKVEFLVSFYNNEISEKSEIFDDQFSVERPDGSNFTLKIRSTKLEDSAMYFCASSVRETQYFGPGTRLLVL.

The chain carries TRBV14 and TRBJ2-1; D remains ambiguous. The CDR3 spans 16 residues. V lost 0 bases and J 0 bases, leaving 9 bases between the germline ends. Germline V gives CDR1 SGHDN, CDR2 FVKESK. Written as DNA, the CDR3 is TGTGCCAGCAGCCAAGATCTCACAGACTCCTACAATGAGCAGTTCTTC. It yields the protein CASSQDLTDSYNEQFF.

This chain connects TRBV7-8 to TRBJ2-7; D is possibly TRBD2 (6 bases). Germline CDR1 and CDR2: SGHVS and FQNEAQ. Trimming took off 4 bases at V and 5 bases at J, with 9 bases between the two ends. The CDR3 is made up of 12 amino acids. The CDR3 bases are TGTGCCAGCAGCTCCGGAGGGGACGAGCAGTACTTC. Residues: CASSSGGDEQYF.

The chain couples TRBV6-1 to TRBJ1-5; D is unclear. The germline V gene encodes CDR1 MNHNS and CDR2 SASEGT. The CDR3 sequence is 14 residues long. V was cut by 7 bases and J by 6 bases, with 16 bases left in between. CDR3 sequence reads: CASTERAEGQPQHF. The CDR3, as DNA: TGTGCCAGCACCGAAAGGGCAGAGGGTCAGCCCCAGCATTTT.

This chain uses TRBV19 with TRBJ1-5; 9 positions agree with TRBD1. Germline-derived CDR1 and CDR2 are LNHDA and SQIVND (reference sequence). CDR3 length: 16 amino acids. V lost 11 bases, J lost 3 bases, and 14 bases stayed unmatched. Here the CDR3 reads CAAGQGKGWVNQPQHF. Here the CDR3 DNA reads TGTGCCGCGGGACAGGGAAAGGGGTGGGTCAATCAGCCCCAGCATTTT.

This rearrangement joins TRBV10-3 to TRBJ2-1; 7 bases fit TRBD2. J gave up 7 bases and V 3 bases, and 18 bases lay outside the gene matches. In germline, CDR1 is ENHRY, CDR2 SYGVKD. This CDR3 is built from 18 residues. CDR3 nucleotide sequence: TGTGCCATCAGTGACCCGAGTCGAGGCGGGAGAGGGAAGAATGAGCAGTTCTTC. Its translation is CAISDPSRGGRGKNEQFF.

The chain recombines TRBV25-1 with TRBJ1-1; D is perhaps TRBD1 (5 bases). Germline V lookup: CDR1 MGHDK, CDR2 SYGVNS. The CDR3 is made up of 14 amino acids. Deletions cut 3 bases from V and 8 bases from J, with 16 bases between. The CDR3 region is CASSEVLGLEEAFF. CDR3 DNA sequence: TGTGCCAGCAGTGAGGTTTTGGGGCTCGAGGAAGCTTTCTTT.

The chain carries TRBV5-6 and TRBJ2-1; 14 bases are a match to TRBD2. The CDR3 totals 17 residues. After removal of 4 bases from V and 9 bases from J, the junction contained 12 bases not matched to a gene. The V gene's germline CDR1 is SGHDT and CDR2 YYEEEE. In DNA form, the CDR3 reads TGTGCCAGCAGCCGGCTCGTAGGACTAGCGGGAGGAATTGAGCAGTTCTTC. It specifies CASSRLVGLAGGIEQFF. The whole variable domain, filled in from reference TRBV5-6 and TRBJ2-1, reads DAGVTQSPTHLIKTRGQQVTLRCSPKSGHDTVSWYQQALGQGPQFIFQYYEEEERQRGNFPDRFSGHQFPNYSSELNVNALLLGDSALYLCASSRLVGLAGGIEQFFGPGTRLTVL.

Regarding this clone: Other DNA sequences from this sample encode an identical CDR3 as well. The chain has TRBV5-1 and TRBJ2-3; 12 nucleotides agree with TRBD2. CDR1 and CDR2 from the germline V gene are SGHRS and YFSETQ. Unmatched junction bases numbered 5, after V lost 0 bases and J lost 6 bases. The CDR3 runs 16 residues. CDR3 loop: CASSLGLAGEGDTQYF. CDR3 DNA: TGCGCCAGCAGCTTGGGACTAGCGGGAGAGGGGGATACGCAGTATTTT.

This clone was seen once. The chain recombines TRBV10-3 with TRBJ2-7; weak D call: TRBD2 (6 bases). Germline CDR1 reads ENHRY; CDR2 reads SYGVKD. The length of the CDR3 is 12 residues. The germline V and J ends were trimmed by 8 bases and 2 bases, with 10 bases remaining between them. This chain's CDR3 is CAISAGTYEQYF. In DNA, the CDR3 is TGTGCCATCTCGGCGGGGACCTACGAGCAGTACTTC.

The chain couples TRBV7-9 to TRBJ1-3; D is unclear. Germline V gene lookup returns CDR1 SEHNR and CDR2 FQNEAQ (reference sequence). V gave up 3 bases and J gave up 7 bases, with 7 bases separating them. The CDR3 is made up of 12 amino acids. The CDR3 region is CASSFERNTIYF. In DNA, the CDR3 is TGTGCCAGCAGCTTCGAACGGAACACCATATATTTT. The whole variable domain, filled in from reference TRBV7-9 and TRBJ1-3, reads DTGVSQNPRHKITKRGQNVTFRCDPISEHNRLYWYRQTLGQGPEFLTYFQNEAQLEKSRLLSDRFSAERPKGSFSTLEIQRTEQGDSAMYLCASSFERNTIYFGEGSWLTVV.

This clone has more than one count but fewer than ten. The chain has TRBV18 and TRBJ1-1; maybe TRBD1 (5 bases). Trimming shortened V by 6 bases and J by 3 bases, and 14 bases separated the two germline ends. This CDR3 comprises 14 residues. CDR1 and CDR2 from the germline V gene are KGHSH and LQKENI. The CDR3 bases are TGTGCCAGCTCCTCGCGGGGAGGGGACACTGAAGCTTTCTTT. It specifies CASSSRGGDTEAFF.

V is TRBV7-8 and J is TRBJ2-4, with a tentative D call TRBD2 (5 bases). Per germline, CDR1 SGHVS and CDR2 FQNEAQ. This CDR3 has 17 amino acids. Trimming removed 5 bases from V and 0 bases from J, with 17 bases in between. For the CDR3, the DNA is TGTGCCAGCAGCCCAAGGCCCGGACTCTTAGCCAAAAACATTCAGTACTTC. Encoded protein: CASSPRPGLLAKNIQYF.

This clone was seen only a few times. The chain has TRBV28 and TRBJ1-2; D is possibly TRBD1 (6 bases). Trimming pared 5 bases from V and 4 bases from J, leaving 14 bases between. Germline loops: CDR1 MDHEN, CDR2 SYDVKM. The CDR3 sequence is 14 residues long. For the CDR3, the DNA is TGTGCCAGCAGTCCCCCGACAGGTCCCTATGGCTACACCTTC. Protein product: CASSPPTGPYGYTF.

The chain couples TRBV18 to TRBJ1-4; no clear D. The CDR3 runs to 16 residues. CDR1 is KGHSH, CDR2 LQKENI, per germline. V was clipped by 2 bases and J by 2 bases, with 12 bases between them. The CDR3 loop reads CASSPEVVRTNEKLFF. The CDR3 bases are TGTGCCAGCTCACCAGAGGTAGTAAGGACTAATGAAAAACTGTTTTTT.

The chain is built from TRBV30 and TRBJ2-2; D unclear. Germline assignment: CDR1 GTSNPN and CDR2 SVGIG (reference sequence). Trimming took 1 base from V and 8 from J, leaving 11 bases between them. The CDR3 loop spans 13 amino acids. DNA for the CDR3: TGTGCCTGGAGTGGCGGAATGCGAGGGGAGCTGTTTTTT. Translation: CAWSGGMRGELFF.

For the CDR3, the DNA is TGTGCCAGCAGCTTCGACAGGGGGTCTGATGGCTACACCTTC. As protein: CASSFDRGSDGYTF. This chain uses TRBV7-2 with TRBJ1-2, with TRBD1 matching 9 bases. Germline trimming cut 3 bases from V and 6 bases from J; bases unmatched to any gene: 5. CDR1 is SGHTA and CDR2 is FQGNSA in the germline V gene. This CDR3 is built from 14 residues.

Only a few counts were recorded for this clone. The rearrangement links TRBV4-2 to TRBJ2-4; D ambiguous. CDR1 is LGHNA, CDR2 YNFKEQ, per germline. The CDR3 is 13 amino acids. The V and J ends lost 2 bases and 13 bases respectively, with 15 bases between them. CDR3: CASSQPSKVEQYF. The CDR3 region has the DNA TGTGCCAGCAGCCAACCCTCCAAGGTGGAGCAGTACTTC.

The CDR3 region has the DNA TGTGCCACCAGCAGCAACAGGGTGTTGACAGATACGCAGTATTTT. Its protein is CATSSNRVLTDTQYF. The chain employs TRBV15 and TRBJ2-3; maybe TRBD1 (6 bases). Germline CDR1 LNHNV, CDR2 YYDKDF (reference sequence). The CDR3 contains 15 residues. V was pared by 3 bases and J by 3 bases, with 13 bases between.

This clone has more than one count but fewer than ten. The chain combines TRBV6-5 with TRBJ2-2, with D maybe TRBD1 (7 bases). CDR3 length: 15 amino acids. Trimming left V 6 bases short and J 5 bases short, with 16 bases between. In germline, CDR1 is MNHEY, CDR2 SVGAGI. In nucleotides, the CDR3 is TGTGCCAGCAGCCGCGGGACAGTTAATACCGGGGAGCTGTTTTTT. This codes for CASSRGTVNTGELFF.